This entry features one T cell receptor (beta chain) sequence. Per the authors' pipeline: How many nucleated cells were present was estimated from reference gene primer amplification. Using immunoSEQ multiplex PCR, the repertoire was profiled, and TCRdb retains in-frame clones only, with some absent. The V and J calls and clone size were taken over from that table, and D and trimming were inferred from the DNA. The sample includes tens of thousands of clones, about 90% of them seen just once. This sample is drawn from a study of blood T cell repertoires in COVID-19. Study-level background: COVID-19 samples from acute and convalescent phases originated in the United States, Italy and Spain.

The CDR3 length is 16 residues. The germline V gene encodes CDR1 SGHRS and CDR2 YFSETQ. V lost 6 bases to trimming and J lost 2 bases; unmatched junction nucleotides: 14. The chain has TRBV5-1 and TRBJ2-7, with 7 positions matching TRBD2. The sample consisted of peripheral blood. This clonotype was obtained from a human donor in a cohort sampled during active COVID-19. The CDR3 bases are TGCGCCAGCACCCGGGGGGAGGGCGGGCCTGCCTACGAGCAGTACTTC. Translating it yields CASTRGEGGPAYEQYF.